This T cell receptor beta chain stems from a study of T cells in Graves' hyperthyroidism and ophthalmopathy. Amplification of TCR beta CDR3 regions used RNA as the template. The TCR CDR3 first-round RT-PCR relied on the HTBI primer set. TCRdb reanalysed the multiplex PCR reads using MiXCR and keeps one entry per CDR3 protein. Here the sample spans about 400,000 distinct CDR3 sequences, over 12% being singletons. General observations from the study: Most expanded thyroid clonotypes above 0.001 also appeared in blood.

On this clonotype itself: Its antigen is unknown.

V dropped 1 base and J dropped 2 bases, with 12 bases sitting between them. CDR3 size: 16 residues. Germline CDR1 reads SGDLS; CDR2 reads YYNGEE. The V and J genes are TRBV9 and TRBJ2-2; a possible D gene is TRBD2 (6 bases). What was sequenced was blood. This TCR derives from a man aged 50 or older with Graves' ophthalmopathy. This chain's CDR3 is CASSVTGLRNTGELFF. CDR3 nucleotide sequence: TGTGCCAGCAGCGTAACGGGACTTAGAAACACCGGGGAGCTGTTTTTT.